The rows below give T cell receptor beta chains drawn from one sample of a study of blood T cell repertoires in COVID-19. Some clones are missing from TCRdb's copy, which holds only in-frame ones; the method was immunoSEQ multiplex PCR. The sample lists around 190,000 clones, approximately 82% occurring once. The material sequenced was peripheral blood. Receptor source: a human donor in a cohort sampled during active COVID-19. Both conserved end residues are part of each CDR3. Each record gives: CDR3 protein, CDR3 DNA, V gene, D gene, J gene, clone size. The D gene is left open where the match is weak. Expanded clones get a size class; other rows say once, few or many, or leave the size out.

CASSQHSGRPEAFF,TGTGCCAGCAGCCAACATTCAGGCAGGCCTGAAGCTTTCTTT,TRBV3-1/TRBV3-2,.,TRBJ1-1,.
CASSKTSGWYNEQFF,TGTGCCAGCAGTAAGACTAGCGGGTGGTACAATGAGCAGTTCTTC,TRBV27,TRBD2,TRBJ2-1,.
CASSTEPGLAGTSESSYNEQFF,TGTGCCAGCAGCACTGAACCGGGACTAGCAGGAACGAGTGAGAGTTCCTACAATGAGCAGTTCTTC,TRBV7-4,TRBD2,TRBJ2-1,.
CASGTTGVEQYF,TGTGCTAGTGGTACCACAGGGGTAGAGCAGTACTTC,TRBV12-5,TRBD1,TRBJ2-7,.
CASSLDRGNEKLFF,TGTGCCAGCAGTCTCGACAGGGGGAATGAAAAACTGTTTTTT,TRBV2,TRBD1,TRBJ1-4,.
CASYGGRSSYNEQFF,TGTGCCAGTTACGGCGGGAGGAGCTCCTACAATGAGCAGTTCTTC,TRBV28,TRBD2,TRBJ2-1,.
CASSYLATNQETQYF,TGTGCCAGCAGTTATCTAGCGACCAATCAAGAGACCCAGTACTTC,TRBV2,.,TRBJ2-5,.
CASASRTGWGSTEAFF,TGTGCCAGCGCCTCTCGGACAGGGTGGGGTAGCACTGAAGCTTTCTTT,TRBV27,TRBD1,TRBJ1-1,.
CASSAGMSGRDGNTIYF,TGTGCCAGCAGTGCCGGTATGTCGGGAAGAGATGGAAACACCATATATTTT,TRBV28,.,TRBJ1-3,once
CASSPRDRLNSPLHF,TGTGCCAGCAGCCCCCGGGACAGGCTTAATTCACCCCTCCACTTT,TRBV3-1/TRBV3-2,TRBD1,TRBJ1-6,.
CASSRYSNGNTIYF,TGTGCCAGCAGCCGGTACAGCAATGGAAACACCATATATTTT,TRBV3-1/TRBV3-2,.,TRBJ1-3,.
CASSRGTSGYNEQFF,TGTGCCAGCAGCCGGGGGACTAGCGGCTACAATGAGCAGTTCTTC,TRBV5-4,TRBD2,TRBJ2-1,.
CASSLVSGFSGTGELFF,TGTGCCAGCAGCTTGGTGAGCGGGTTCAGCGGCACCGGGGAGCTGTTTTTT,TRBV5-4,.,TRBJ2-2,.
CASTGASGNTGELFF,TGTGCCAGCACCGGGGCTAGCGGGAACACCGGGGAGCTGTTTTTT,TRBV2,TRBD2,TRBJ2-2,once
CAWSPGTAHGYTF,TGTGCCTGGAGTCCCGGGACAGCCCATGGCTACACCTTC,TRBV30,TRBD1,TRBJ1-2,.
CSVGSGFADTQYF,TGCAGCGTTGGTTCGGGGTTCGCAGATACGCAGTATTTT,TRBV29-1,.,TRBJ2-3,.
CASSLAQDSFEGYTF,TGTGCCAGCAGCTTAGCCCAGGACAGCTTTGAGGGCTACACCTTC,TRBV7-2,.,TRBJ1-2,.
CASSEMGGSPLHF,TGTGCCAGCAGTGAAATGGGGGGTTCACCCCTCCACTTT,TRBV2,.,TRBJ1-6,.
CAISVAGDNEQFF,TGTGCCATCAGTGTTGCGGGGGACAATGAGCAGTTCTTC,TRBV10-3,TRBD2,TRBJ2-1,.
CASSSLRLAGGVNEQFF,TGTGCCAGCAGTTCCCTGCGGCTAGCGGGAGGGGTCAATGAGCAGTTCTTC,TRBV28,TRBD2,TRBJ2-1,.
CARPPSLLSGTGISSNQPQHF,TGTGCCAGGCCCCCTTCCCTGTTATCCGGGACAGGGATTTCAAGCAATCAGCCCCAGCATTTT,TRBV19,TRBD1,TRBJ1-5,once
CASSRAGAREQYF,TGTGCCAGCAGCAGAGCGGGAGCGCGGGAGCAGTACTTC,TRBV9,TRBD2,TRBJ2-7,.
CASSQRTGANEKLFF,TGCGCCAGCAGCCAGAGGACAGGGGCTAATGAAAAACTGTTTTTT,TRBV4-1,TRBD1,TRBJ1-4,.
CASSEGQGFYNEQFF,TGTGCCAGCAGTGAGGGGCAGGGATTCTACAATGAGCAGTTCTTC,TRBV6-1,.,TRBJ2-1,.
CASSPASSHYNEQFF,TGTGCCAGCAGCCCAGCGAGCAGCCACTACAATGAGCAGTTCTTC,TRBV7-2,.,TRBJ2-1,few
CASSPLGQGHTEAFF,TGTGCCAGCAGTCCCCTGGGACAGGGGCACACTGAAGCTTTCTTT,TRBV28,TRBD1,TRBJ1-1,.
CASSKREVATNEKLFF,TGTGCCAGCAGTAAAAGGGAGGTAGCAACTAATGAAAAACTGTTTTTT,TRBV3-1/TRBV3-2,.,TRBJ1-4,.
CASSPGTIMADTQYF,TGCGCCAGCAGCCCCGGGACAATTATGGCAGATACGCAGTATTTT,TRBV5-1,.,TRBJ2-3,.
CASSEAFVGTGGYEQYF,TGTGCCAGCAGTGAAGCGTTCGTCGGGACAGGGGGTTACGAGCAGTACTTC,TRBV2,TRBD1,TRBJ2-7,.
CASSIGGTGRKHGELFF,TGTGCCAGTAGTATAGGGGGGACAGGGAGGAAACACGGGGAGCTGTTTTTT,TRBV19,TRBD1,TRBJ2-2,.